The clone carrying this T cell receptor beta chain was found a few times. What it binds is unknown. The sample belongs to a study of T cells after yellow fever vaccination. Background on the study: In the case of low-cell-number fractions, SMART-Seq v4 Ultra Low Input was used for preparation.

Broader study findings: Contaminants from the bulk population, in the form of abundant clonotypes, could be found in FACS-sorted repertoires. The CD4 compartment and the CD8 compartment contained a small share of clonotypes in common. Subsequent to the booster, the majority of primary-vaccination clones reappeared (96% CD4, approximately 90% CD8).

The germline V gene encodes CDR1 GTSNPN and CDR2 SVGIG (reference sequence). There are 15 residues in the CDR3. The J segment lost 2 bases and the V segment lost 2 bases, leaving 7 bases of the junction unmatched. A single record per CDR3 protein comes from TCRdb applying MiXCR to the 5' RACE reads. The sample holds about 630,000 distinct CDR3 sequences; roughly 12% are singletons and the top ten take around 14%. Sequenced material: PBMCs, taken on the day of the yellow fever booster vaccination. The TCR sequence derives from a man aged 25-40 years who received the YFV17D yellow fever vaccine. The J gene is TRBJ2-7, the V gene TRBV30; TRBD1 matches at 9 bases. The CDR3 sequence is CAWSPRGDRAYEQYF. The CDR3 coding sequence is TGTGCCTGGAGTCCACGGGGGGACAGGGCCTACGAGCAGTACTTC. Variable domain in full (rest from reference TRBV30 and TRBJ2-7): SQTIHQWPATLVQPVGSPLSLECTVEGTSNPNLYWYRQAAGRGLQLLFYSVGIGQISSEVPQNLSASRPQDRQFILSSKKLLLSDSGFYLCAWSPRGDRAYEQYFGPGTRLTVT.